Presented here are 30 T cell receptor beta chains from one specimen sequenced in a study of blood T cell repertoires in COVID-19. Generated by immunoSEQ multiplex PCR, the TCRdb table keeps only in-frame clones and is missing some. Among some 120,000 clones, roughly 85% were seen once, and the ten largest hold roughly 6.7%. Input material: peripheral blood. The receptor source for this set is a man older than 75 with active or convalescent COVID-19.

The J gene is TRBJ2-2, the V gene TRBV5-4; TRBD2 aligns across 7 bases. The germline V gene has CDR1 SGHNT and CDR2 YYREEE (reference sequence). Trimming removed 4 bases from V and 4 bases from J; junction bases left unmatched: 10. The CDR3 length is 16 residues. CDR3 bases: TGTGCCAGCAGCCCCCAGCGCGAGCGGGGCACCGGGGAGCTGTTTTTT. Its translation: CASSPQRERGTGELFF.

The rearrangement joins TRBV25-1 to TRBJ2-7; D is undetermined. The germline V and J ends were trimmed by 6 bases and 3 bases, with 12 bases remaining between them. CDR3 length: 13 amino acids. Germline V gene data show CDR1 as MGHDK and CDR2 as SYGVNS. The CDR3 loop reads CASSPSDFYEQYF. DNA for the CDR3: TGTGCCAGCAGCCCCTCCGACTTCTACGAGCAGTACTTC.

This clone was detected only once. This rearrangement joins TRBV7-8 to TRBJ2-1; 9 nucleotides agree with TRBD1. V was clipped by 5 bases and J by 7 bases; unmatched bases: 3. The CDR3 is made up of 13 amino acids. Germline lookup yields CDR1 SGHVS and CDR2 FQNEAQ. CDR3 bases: TGTGCCAGCAGCCGACAGGGGGGAAATGAGCAGTTCTTC. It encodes CASSRQGGNEQFF.

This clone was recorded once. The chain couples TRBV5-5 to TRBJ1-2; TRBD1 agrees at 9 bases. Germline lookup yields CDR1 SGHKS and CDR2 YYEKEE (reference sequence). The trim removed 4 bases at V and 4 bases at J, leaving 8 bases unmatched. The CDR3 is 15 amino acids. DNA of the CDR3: TGTGCCAGCAGCGCAGGACAGGGGACATCCTATGGCTACACCTTC. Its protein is CASSAGQGTSYGYTF.

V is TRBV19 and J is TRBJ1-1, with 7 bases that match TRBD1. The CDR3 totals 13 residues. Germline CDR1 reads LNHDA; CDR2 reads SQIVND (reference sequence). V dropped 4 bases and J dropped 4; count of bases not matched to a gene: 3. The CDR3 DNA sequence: TGTGCCAGTAGTAGTTACAGGGGCACTGAAGCTTTCTTT. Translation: CASSSYRGTEAFF.

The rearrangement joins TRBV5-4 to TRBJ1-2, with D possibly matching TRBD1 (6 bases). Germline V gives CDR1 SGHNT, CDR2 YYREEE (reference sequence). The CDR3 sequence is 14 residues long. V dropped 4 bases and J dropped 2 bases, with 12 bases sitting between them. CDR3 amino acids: CASSPQTGNYGYTF. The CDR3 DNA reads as TGTGCCAGCAGCCCGCAGACAGGAAACTATGGCTACACCTTC.

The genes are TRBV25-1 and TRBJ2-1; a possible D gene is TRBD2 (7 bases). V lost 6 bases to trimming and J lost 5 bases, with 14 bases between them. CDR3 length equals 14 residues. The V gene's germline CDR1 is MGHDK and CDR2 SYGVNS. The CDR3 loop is CASRREGVHNEQFF. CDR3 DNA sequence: TGTGCCAGCAGGAGGGAGGGGGTCCACAATGAGCAGTTCTTC.

CDR3 residues: CSAEYPGEAFF. The CDR3 DNA is TGCAGTGCTGAGTACCCGGGTGAAGCTTTCTTT. V is TRBV20-1 and J is TRBJ1-1; D not certain. Germline lookup yields CDR1 DFQATT and CDR2 SNEGSKA (reference sequence). This CDR3 is 11 amino acids long. With 5 bases removed from V and 7 bases from J, the gap between germline ends came to 11 bases.

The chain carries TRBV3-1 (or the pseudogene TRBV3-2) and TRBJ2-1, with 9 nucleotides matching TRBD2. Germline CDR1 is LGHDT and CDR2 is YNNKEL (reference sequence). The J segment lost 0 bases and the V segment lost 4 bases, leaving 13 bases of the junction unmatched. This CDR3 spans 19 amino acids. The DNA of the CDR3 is TGTGCCAGCAGCCGAATACAAGCGGGAGGCTTCAGCTCCTACAATGAGCAGTTCTTC. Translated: CASSRIQAGGFSSYNEQFF.

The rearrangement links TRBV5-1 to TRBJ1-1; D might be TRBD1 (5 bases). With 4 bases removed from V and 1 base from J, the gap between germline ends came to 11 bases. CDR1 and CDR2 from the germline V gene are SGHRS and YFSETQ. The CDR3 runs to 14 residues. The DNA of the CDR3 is TGCGCCAGCAGCGGGCCGGGGGGGAACACTGAAGCTTTCTTT. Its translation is CASSGPGGNTEAFF.

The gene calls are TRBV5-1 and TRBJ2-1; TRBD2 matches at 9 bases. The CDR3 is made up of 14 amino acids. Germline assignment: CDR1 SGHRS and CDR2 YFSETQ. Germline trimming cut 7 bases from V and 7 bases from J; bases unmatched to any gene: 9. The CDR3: CASDIGRGGNEQFF. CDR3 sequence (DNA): TGCGCCAGCGACATTGGGCGGGGGGGTAATGAGCAGTTCTTC.

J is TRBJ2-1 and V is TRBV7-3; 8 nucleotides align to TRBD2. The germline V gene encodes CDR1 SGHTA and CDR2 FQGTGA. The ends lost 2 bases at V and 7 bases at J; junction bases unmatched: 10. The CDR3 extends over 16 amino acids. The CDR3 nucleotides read TGTGCCAGCAGCTTAGGGGGGACTAGTCTGTTTAATGAGCAGTTCTTC. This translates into CASSLGGTSLFNEQFF.

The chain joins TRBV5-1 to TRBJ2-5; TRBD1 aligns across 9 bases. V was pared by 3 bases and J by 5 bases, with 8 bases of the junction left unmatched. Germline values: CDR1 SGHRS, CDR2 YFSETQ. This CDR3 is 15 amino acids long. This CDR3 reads CASSSGGTGRETQYF. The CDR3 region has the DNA TGCGCCAGCAGCTCAGGAGGGACAGGGAGGGAGACCCAGTACTTC.

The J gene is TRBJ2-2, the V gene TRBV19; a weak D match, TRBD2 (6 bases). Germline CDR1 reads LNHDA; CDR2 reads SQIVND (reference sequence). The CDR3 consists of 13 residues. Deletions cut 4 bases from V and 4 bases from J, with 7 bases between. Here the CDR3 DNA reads TGTGCCAGTAGTAGGACTACCACCGGGGAGCTGTTTTTT. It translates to CASSRTTTGELFF.

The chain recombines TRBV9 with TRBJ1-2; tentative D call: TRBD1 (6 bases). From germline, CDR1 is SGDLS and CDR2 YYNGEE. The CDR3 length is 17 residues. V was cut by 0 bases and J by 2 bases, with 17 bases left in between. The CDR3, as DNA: TGTGCCAGCAGCGTAGCTACGGACAGATATTCGAACTATGGCTACACCTTC. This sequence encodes CASSVATDRYSNYGYTF.

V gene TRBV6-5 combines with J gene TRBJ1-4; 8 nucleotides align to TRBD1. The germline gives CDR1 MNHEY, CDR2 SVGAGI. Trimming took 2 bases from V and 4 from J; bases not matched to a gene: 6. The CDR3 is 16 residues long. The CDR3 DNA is TGTGCCAGCAGTTACGGGACCGGACAGGGTAATGAAAAACTGTTTTTT. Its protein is CASSYGTGQGNEKLFF.

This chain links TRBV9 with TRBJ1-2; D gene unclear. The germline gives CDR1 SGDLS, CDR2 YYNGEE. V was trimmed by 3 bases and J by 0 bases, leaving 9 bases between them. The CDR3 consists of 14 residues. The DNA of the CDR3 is TGTGCCAGCAGCGCCAGGTATTCTAACTATGGCTACACCTTC. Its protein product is CASSARYSNYGYTF. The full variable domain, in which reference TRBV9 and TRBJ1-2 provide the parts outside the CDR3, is DSGVTQTPKHLITATGQRVTLRCSPRSGDLSVYWYQQSLDQGLQFLIQYYNGEERAKGNILERFSAQQFPDLHSELNLSSLELGDSALYFCASSARYSNYGYTFGSGTRLTVV.

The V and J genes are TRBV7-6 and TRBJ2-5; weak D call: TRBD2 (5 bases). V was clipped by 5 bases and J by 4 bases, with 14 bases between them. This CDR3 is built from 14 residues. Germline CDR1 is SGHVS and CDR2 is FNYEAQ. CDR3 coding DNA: TGTGCCAGCAGCGCACGGGGTGTTAGAGAGACCCAGTACTTC. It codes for CASSARGVRETQYF.

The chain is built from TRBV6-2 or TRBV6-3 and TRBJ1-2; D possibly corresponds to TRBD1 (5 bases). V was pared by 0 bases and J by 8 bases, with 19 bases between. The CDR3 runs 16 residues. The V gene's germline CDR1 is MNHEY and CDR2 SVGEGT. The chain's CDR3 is CASSYSSGIRAGGYTF. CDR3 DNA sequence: TGTGCCAGCAGTTACTCGTCAGGGATCAGGGCTGGCGGCTACACCTTC.

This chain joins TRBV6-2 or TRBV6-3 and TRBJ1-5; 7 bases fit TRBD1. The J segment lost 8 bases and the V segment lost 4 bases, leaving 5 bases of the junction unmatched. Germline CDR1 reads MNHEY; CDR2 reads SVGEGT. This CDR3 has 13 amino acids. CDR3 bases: TGTGCCAGCAGTTGGGGCAGGGGGGAGCCCCAGCATTTT. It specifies CASSWGRGEPQHF.

The CDR3 protein is CASSPQGQGEKLFF. The CDR3, as DNA: TGTGCCAGCTCACCCCAGGGACAGGGCGAAAAACTGTTTTTT. The chain is built from TRBV18 and TRBJ1-4, with 9 nucleotides matching TRBD1. Trimming took 3 bases from V and 8 from J; bases not matched to a gene: 4. The CDR3 totals 14 residues. CDR1 KGHSH and CDR2 LQKENI come from the germline V gene. Complete variable domain (other parts from reference TRBV18 and TRBJ1-4): NAGVMQNPRHLVRRRGQEARLRCSPMKGHSHVYWYRQLPEEGLKFMVYLQKENIIDESGMPKERFSAEFPKEGPSILRIQQVVRGDSAAYFCASSPQGQGEKLFFGSGTQLSVL.

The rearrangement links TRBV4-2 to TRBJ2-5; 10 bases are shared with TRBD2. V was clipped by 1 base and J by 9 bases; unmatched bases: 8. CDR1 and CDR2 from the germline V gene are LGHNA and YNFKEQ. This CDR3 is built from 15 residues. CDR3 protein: CASSQGLAGQGAQYF. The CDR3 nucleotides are TGTGCCAGCAGCCAAGGACTAGCGGGCCAAGGGGCCCAGTACTTC.

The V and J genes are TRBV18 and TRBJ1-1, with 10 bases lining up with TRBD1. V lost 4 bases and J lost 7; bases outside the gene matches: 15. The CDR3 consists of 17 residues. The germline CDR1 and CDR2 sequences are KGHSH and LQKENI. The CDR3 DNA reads TGTGCCAGCTCACTATCGGACAGGGGGTACGTTAAGGGTGAAGCTTTCTTT. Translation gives CASSLSDRGYVKGEAFF.

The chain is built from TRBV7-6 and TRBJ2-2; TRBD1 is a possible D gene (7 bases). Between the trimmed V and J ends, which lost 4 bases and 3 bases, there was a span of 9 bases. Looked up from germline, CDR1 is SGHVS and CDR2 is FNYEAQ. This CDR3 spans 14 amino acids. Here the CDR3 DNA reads TGTGCCAGCAGCTCAGGGGGGTACACCGGGGAGCTGTTTTTT. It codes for CASSSGGYTGELFF. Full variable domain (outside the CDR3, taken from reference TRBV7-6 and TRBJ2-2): GAGVSQSPRYKVTKRGQDVALRCDPISGHVSLYWYRQALGQGPEFLTYFNYEAQQDKSGLPNDRFSAERPEGSISTLTIQRTEQRDSAMYRCASSSGGYTGELFFGEGSRLTVL.

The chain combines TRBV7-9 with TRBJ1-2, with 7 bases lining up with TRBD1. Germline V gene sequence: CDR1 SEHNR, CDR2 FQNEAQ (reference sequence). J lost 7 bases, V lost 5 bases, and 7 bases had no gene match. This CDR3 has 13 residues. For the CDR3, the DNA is TGTGCCAGCAGCCACACAGGGGCGGTTGGCTACACCTTC. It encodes CASSHTGAVGYTF.

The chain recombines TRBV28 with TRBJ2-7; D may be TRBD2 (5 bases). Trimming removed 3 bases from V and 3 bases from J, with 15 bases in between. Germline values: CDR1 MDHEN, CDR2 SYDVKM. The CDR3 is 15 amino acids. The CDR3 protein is CASSFRGSTHYEQYF. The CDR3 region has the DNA TGTGCCAGCAGTTTCCGGGGTTCGACTCACTACGAGCAGTACTTC.

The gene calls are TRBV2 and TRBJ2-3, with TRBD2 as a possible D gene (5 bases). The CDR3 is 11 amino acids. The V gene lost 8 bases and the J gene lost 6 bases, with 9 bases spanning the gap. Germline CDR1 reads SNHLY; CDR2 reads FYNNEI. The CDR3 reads CASRSGDTQYF. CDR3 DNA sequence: TGTGCCAGCCGATCGGGGGATACGCAGTATTTT.

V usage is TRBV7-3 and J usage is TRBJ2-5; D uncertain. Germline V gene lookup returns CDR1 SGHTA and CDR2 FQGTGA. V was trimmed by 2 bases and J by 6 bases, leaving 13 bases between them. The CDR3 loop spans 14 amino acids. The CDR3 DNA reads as TGTGCCAGCAGCTTAGATCCAGGCTCCAAGACCCAGTACTTC. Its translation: CASSLDPGSKTQYF.

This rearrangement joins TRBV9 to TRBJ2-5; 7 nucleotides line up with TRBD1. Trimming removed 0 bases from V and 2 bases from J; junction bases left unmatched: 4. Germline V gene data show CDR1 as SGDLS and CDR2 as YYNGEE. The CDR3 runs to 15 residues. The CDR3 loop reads CASSVGQGQQETQYF. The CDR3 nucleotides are TGTGCCAGCAGCGTAGGTCAGGGACAGCAAGAGACCCAGTACTTC.

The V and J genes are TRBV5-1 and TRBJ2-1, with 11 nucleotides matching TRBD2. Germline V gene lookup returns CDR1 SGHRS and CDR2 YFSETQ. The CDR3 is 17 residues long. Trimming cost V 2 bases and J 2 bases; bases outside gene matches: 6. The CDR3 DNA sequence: TGCGCCAGCAGCTTATATAGCGGGGGGGCCCCCTACAATGAGCAGTTCTTC. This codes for CASSLYSGGAPYNEQFF.